Following are 12 T cell receptor beta chains from one sample sequenced in a study of control samples from healthy donors and cancer patients. Sequenced by immunoSEQ multiplex PCR; TCRdb stores in-frame clones only, minus some. The sample has approximately 160,000 clones, approximately 92% seen once. The material sequenced was blood. The receptors come from an older woman in good health.

The chain is built from TRBV18 and TRBJ2-5; 8 bases map to TRBD2. The junction had 4 bases not matched to a gene; V was cut back by 3 bases and J by 1 base. Per germline, CDR1 KGHSH and CDR2 LQKENI. The CDR3 sequence is 15 residues long. The CDR3 sequence: CASSPGTSSQETQYF. For the CDR3, the DNA is TGTGCCAGCTCACCTGGGACTAGTTCCCAAGAGACCCAGTACTTC.

The CDR3 protein is CASSQGLTNSPLHF. The CDR3 DNA follows: TGTGCCAGCAGCCAAGGACTGACAAATTCACCCCTCCACTTT. V usage is TRBV3-1 (or the pseudogene TRBV3-2) and J usage is TRBJ1-6; no firm D call. Germline CDR1 reads LGHDT; CDR2 reads YNNKEL (reference sequence). The V and J ends lost 1 base and 7 bases respectively, with 8 bases between them. This CDR3 comprises 14 residues.

This chain links TRBV9 with TRBJ1-5; TRBD1 agrees at 7 bases. The CDR3 consists of 14 residues. The V and J ends lost 4 bases and 4 bases, in that order; junction bases with no gene match: 5. Germline-derived CDR1 and CDR2 are SGDLS and YYNGEE. CDR3 loop: CASSRQGGNQPQHF. CDR3 DNA sequence: TGTGCCAGCAGCCGACAGGGTGGGAATCAGCCCCAGCATTTT.

The gene calls are TRBV5-5 and TRBJ1-1; 7 nucleotides line up with TRBD1. The CDR3 is 13 amino acids. The V gene end was trimmed by 4 bases and the J gene end by 5 bases; junction bases not matched to a gene: 5. Germline CDR1 is SGHKS and CDR2 is YYEKEE (reference sequence). This CDR3 reads CASSETGDTEAFF. DNA for the CDR3: TGTGCCAGCAGCGAAACAGGGGATACTGAAGCTTTCTTT.

The gene calls are TRBV4-1 and TRBJ2-7, with TRBD1 identical over 7 bases. Germline V gene sequence: CDR1 MGHRA, CDR2 YSYEKL. Losses at the gene ends were 1 base for V and 1 base for J; bases not matched to a gene: 4. The CDR3 has 15 amino acids. Written as DNA, the CDR3 is TGCGCCAGCAGCCAAGCTGGGACAGATTCCTACGAGCAGTACTTC. Protein product: CASSQAGTDSYEQYF.

In its sample, this clone was seen once. This rearrangement joins TRBV7-9 to TRBJ1-1; no firm D call. CDR1 is SEHNR and CDR2 is FQNEAQ in the germline V gene (reference sequence). The CDR3 is 14 residues long. The V and J ends lost 6 bases and 3 bases respectively, with 14 bases between them. The CDR3 spells CASRPGPVDTEAFF. The CDR3 DNA is TGTGCCAGCAGACCTGGGCCCGTGGACACTGAAGCTTTCTTT.

The chain is built from TRBV18 and TRBJ1-1; the match to TRBD1 covers 7 bases. Trimming cost V 4 bases and J 3 bases; bases outside gene matches: 2. The germline gives CDR1 KGHSH, CDR2 LQKENI. The CDR3 runs to 13 residues. In nucleotides, the CDR3 is TGTGCCAGCTCACTCAGGGGGGACACTGAAGCTTTCTTT. Protein product: CASSLRGDTEAFF.

The rearrangement uses TRBV2 and TRBJ1-5; 10 nucleotides line up with TRBD1. The ends lost 1 base at V and 6 bases at J; junction bases unmatched: 15. The CDR3 runs 19 residues. Per the germline V gene, CDR1 is SNHLY and CDR2 is FYNNEI. This CDR3 is CASSEGQVGGQGVFQPQHF. CDR3 coding DNA: TGTGCCAGCAGTGAAGGGCAAGTTGGAGGACAGGGGGTTTTTCAGCCCCAGCATTTT.

The V gene is TRBV12-3 or TRBV12-4, the J gene TRBJ1-3, with D unresolved. The length of the CDR3 is 13 residues. Trimming stripped 3 bases from V and 10 bases from J, with 13 bases between. In nucleotides, the CDR3 is TGTGCCAGCAGTTTCGACGGAGCTGGGACCATATATTTT. Translation: CASSFDGAGTIYF.

V and J are TRBV9 and TRBJ2-2; 7 positions match TRBD1. The CDR3 has 15 amino acids. V shed 0 bases, J shed 4 bases, and the junction held 3 bases outside the gene matches. CDR1 and CDR2 from the germline V gene are SGDLS and YYNGEE. The CDR3 DNA reads as TGTGCCAGCAGCGTAGGACAGGGATCCACCGGGGAGCTGTTTTTT. It translates to CASSVGQGSTGELFF.

The chain joins TRBV9 to TRBJ1-2; D possibly corresponds to TRBD1 (5 bases). Per the germline V gene, CDR1 is SGDLS and CDR2 is YYNGEE. The CDR3 totals 13 residues. The germline V and J ends were trimmed by 1 base and 1 base, with 5 bases remaining between them. CDR3: CASSVQGNYGYTF. The CDR3 DNA reads TGTGCCAGCAGCGTACAGGGTAACTATGGCTACACCTTC.

This clone has just a few counts. The sample has other DNA sequences that encode this CDR3 too. The chain has TRBV4-3 and TRBJ1-2; TRBD1 matches at 9 bases. The CDR3 loop spans 15 amino acids. V was clipped by 3 bases and J by 3 bases; unmatched bases: 5. From germline, CDR1 is LGHNA and CDR2 YSLEER. The CDR3 spells CASSQQTGGDYGYTF. CDR3 nucleotides: TGCGCCAGCAGCCAGCAGACAGGGGGGGACTATGGCTACACCTTC.